Here is one T cell receptor beta chain with its context. This clonotype was seen ten or more times. Its antigen remains undetermined. The input lacks base qualities; no much larger clone sits a single base away. The data are from a study of T cell repertoires in cytomegalovirus infection (dated by TCRdb to between 2018 and 2021). For the wider study: Because public TCR beta signatures pointed to carriage of CMV infection together with the matching HLA type, the HLA type of each donor mattered for the analysis.

TCRdb shows the sequencer as Illumina HiSeq 1500. TCRdb redid the processing of the public reads, applying fastp at Q25 and MiXCR, and retained in-frame beta chains. Identical CDR3 protein sequences are pooled into one entry, listed with their most common genes and DNA. The table for this sample lists roughly 110,000 distinct CDR3 sequences; about 9.4% of them were counted only once. Of the sample, over 25% falls within the top ten clones. V sheds 3 bases and J sheds 0 bases, leaving 11 bases between their ends. Sequences SQVTM (CDR1) and ANQGSEA (CDR2) are obtained from the germline V gene. There are 14 amino acids in the CDR3, from cysteine to phenylalanine inclusive. CDR3 DNA only is kept here, 42 bases in frame from base 1. The paper's findings and limits, for the study overall: Cumulative frequency of public TCR beta family members discriminated carriers of CMV infection plus the relevant HLA type in this cohort and an independent approximately 350-donor cohort. The ex vivo response was dominated by HLA-C-restricted CMV-specific TCR beta clonotypes, which also provided the single most frequent clonotype in two of eight donors.

The sample comprised PBMCs, sequenced either directly or after in vitro stimulation (not recorded which). This clonotype originated in a human donor in good health (CMV status not recorded). Some clones in this sample may be carry-over from other donors' samples. This receptor chain uses TRBV29-1 and TRBJ1-2; the D gene lacks a confident call. The DNA sequence is TGCAGCGTTGACGGTGCGGCGGCTAACTATGGCTACACCTTC. It codes for CSVDGAAANYGYTF.